The sequence of this TCR beta chain was determined in a study of blood T cell repertoires in COVID-19. Study at large: There were acute and convalescent COVID-19 samples, and they came from the United States, Italy and Spain. The analysed material was cDNA or gDNA that came from T cells, B-cell-depleted T cells, or PBMCs.

CDR3 length equals 15 residues. Deletions cut 5 bases from V and 4 bases from J, with 15 bases between. Germline CDR1 is SGHNT and CDR2 is YENEEA. Source study methods: Cell counts per sample came from amplifying reference gene primers. Profiling relied on immunoSEQ multiplex PCR, and the TCRdb table lists in-frame clones only, not all of them. V and J calls and clone size come straight from that table; D and trimming were deduced from the DNA. Here the sample spans 240,000 or so clones, about 88% being singletons. The sequence was obtained from a woman in her 40s who had recovered from COVID-19. V gene TRBV11-3 combines with J gene TRBJ2-1; D ambiguous. The sequencing sample was made of peripheral blood. CDR3 coding DNA: TGTGCCAGCAGCCCCGGTGGGCCCACGTACAATGAGCAGTTCTTC. Translating gives CASSPGGPTYNEQFF.